The source of this TCR beta chain is a study of T cell responses to AZD1222 COVID-19 vaccine. The germline V gene encodes CDR1 LNHDA and CDR2 SQIVND (reference sequence). With 6 bases clipped from V and 1 base from J, the junction kept 9 bases outside the gene matches. The CDR3 runs 16 residues. Generated by immunoSEQ multiplex PCR, the TCRdb table keeps only in-frame clones and is missing some. The sample gives approximately 150,000 clones, about 91% of which show up once; roughly 4.3% is in the top ten. This specimen consisted of peripheral blood, obtained on day 0 of MenACWY control vaccination. The receptor was derived from an adult in good health. The rearrangement joins TRBV19 to TRBJ1-5; 7 positions agree with TRBD1. Here the CDR3 reads CASSRGVPISNQPQHF. The CDR3 DNA reads as TGTGCCAGTAGCAGGGGGGTTCCTATAAGCAATCAGCCCCAGCATTTT.